The clone carrying this T cell receptor beta chain turned up a few times. Antigen unknown. At one end, the junction sequence differs from germline, possibly due to a read error. This CDR3 is built from 18 residues. The germline V gene encodes CDR1 SGHVS and CDR2 FQNEAQ. Thyroid ultrasound, orbital computed tomography, clinical symptoms, and serum thyroxine and TRAb underpinned diagnoses. The source of the PBMCs was around 10 ml of fresh peripheral blood. Amplified TCR beta CDR3 regions came from RNA transcripts. A set of HTBI primers served as the primers for a first-round RT-PCR of the TCR CDR3. TCRdb called the multiplex PCR reads again in MiXCR, with one record for every CDR3 protein. The table includes 600,000 to 800,000 distinct CDR3 sequences, about 35% detected once. The data derive from a study of T cells in Graves' hyperthyroidism and ophthalmopathy. Study findings and constraints: Most clonotypes expanded in the thyroid (above 0.001) were also present in blood.

The TCR sequence derives from a woman aged 35 to 49 with Graves' hyperthyroidism. Material: blood. This rearrangement joins TRBV7-8 to TRBJ2-7; D possibly corresponds to TRBD1 (7 bases). CDR3: CASSQEGSRRGRHYEQYF. CDR3 in DNA: TGCGCCAGCAGCCAAGAGGGTAGTAGGAGGGGGCGACACTACGAGCAGTACTTC.